These T cell receptor beta chains were read from a single sample in a study of shared clonotypes between healthy human individuals. Profiled with immunoSEQ multiplex PCR; TCRdb holds only in-frame clones, not every one. The sample includes some 2,100,000 clones, 93% of them seen just once. Sequenced sample: naive CD8+ T cells from PBMCs. The receptor set was obtained from a man aged 18-30 years in good health. Some clones in this sample may be carry-over from other donors' samples. The CDR3 runs from the conserved cysteine through the conserved F or W. A D gene is named only where the DNA matches it firmly. Clone size is shown for a subset of rows, as once, few, many or a class of expanded clone.

D: NA
V: TRBV7-9
size: NA
J: TRBJ1-2
DNA: TGTGCCAGCAGCCTCAAGACCTCTACCCTTTATGGCTACACCTTC
CDR3: CASSLKTSTLYGYTF

D: NA
V: TRBV7-9
size: NA
J: TRBJ2-3
DNA: TGTGCCAGCAGCCCCGTTTTTCGGGTCACAGATACGCAGTATTTT
CDR3: CASSPVFRVTDTQYF

D: NA
V: TRBV28
size: few
J: TRBJ2-7
DNA: TGTGCCAGCAGTTTCTCTTCGGAGCAGTACTTC
CDR3: CASSFSSEQYF

D: NA
V: TRBV9
size: NA
J: TRBJ2-1
DNA: TGTGCCAGCAGCGTAGCCTCAGGGCCTAAGAATGAGCAGTTCTTC
CDR3: CASSVASGPKNEQFF

D: NA
V: TRBV27
size: NA
J: TRBJ1-3
DNA: TGTGCCAGCAGTTCGGCAGGGCGAAACACCATATATTTT
CDR3: CASSSAGRNTIYF

D: NA
V: TRBV30
size: NA
J: TRBJ2-3
DNA: TGTGCCTGGAGTATAACCTCACTAGCTACCACAGATACGCAGTATTTT
CDR3: CAWSITSLATTDTQYF

D: TRBD1
V: TRBV10-3
size: NA
J: TRBJ1-1
DNA: TGTGCCATCAGAACGGACAGGATGAACACTGAAGCTTTCTTT
CDR3: CAIRTDRMNTEAFF

D: NA
V: TRBV9
size: NA
J: TRBJ2-7
DNA: TGTGCCAGCAGCTCATTTCCGGGGGCTAGCGGAAGCTCCTACGAGCAGTACTTC
CDR3: CASSSFPGASGSSYEQYF

D: TRBD2
V: TRBV7-8
size: NA
J: TRBJ2-1
DNA: TGTGCCAGCAGCTACGAAACGGGACTAGCGGGATCCAATGAGCAGTTCTTC
CDR3: CASSYETGLAGSNEQFF

D: NA
V: TRBV10-3
size: NA
J: TRBJ2-1
DNA: TGTGCCATCAGTGAGTTAAATAGTGGCAATGAGCAGTTCTTC
CDR3: CAISELNSGNEQFF

D: TRBD1
V: TRBV27
size: NA
J: TRBJ2-1
DNA: TGTGCCAGCAGTCGGGACAGGGGAAGGGGGTCCTACAATGAGCAGTTCTTC
CDR3: CASSRDRGRGSYNEQFF

D: NA
V: TRBV28
size: NA
J: TRBJ1-1
DNA: TGTGCCAGCAGTTGGGGGGAGAACACTGAAGCTTTCTTT
CDR3: CASSWGENTEAFF

D: NA
V: TRBV13
size: NA
J: TRBJ1-1
DNA: TGTGCCAGCAGCTCTATTCTGGACGAGAGCGGAGCTTTCTTT
CDR3: CASSSILDESGAFF

D: TRBD2
V: TRBV9
size: NA
J: TRBJ2-1
DNA: TGTGCCAGCAGCGGGACCACCGGGACTAGCGGGAGGGCCCATGAGCAGTTCTTC
CDR3: CASSGTTGTSGRAHEQFF

D: TRBD1
V: TRBV4-1
size: NA
J: TRBJ1-1
DNA: TGCGCCAGCAGCCTTCGGGACAGGCAGGAGAAGGCCATTGCAGCTTTCTTT
CDR3: CASSLRDRQEKAIAAFF

D: TRBD2
V: TRBV27
size: NA
J: TRBJ2-1
DNA: TGTGCCAGCAGTTTATGGTTCCTTGGCGGGAGCTTGTATGAGCAGTTCTTC
CDR3: CASSLWFLGGSLYEQFF

D: TRBD1
V: TRBV9
size: once
J: TRBJ1-1
DNA: TGTGCCAGCAGCGTAGCTCGAAAGACAGGGACCGGCGGCAACACTGAAGCTTTCTTT
CDR3: CASSVARKTGTGGNTEAFF

D: NA
V: TRBV7-9
size: NA
J: TRBJ1-2
DNA: TGTGCCAGCAGCTTAGGAGCAATCGCTAACTATGGCTACACCTTC
CDR3: CASSLGAIANYGYTF

D: NA
V: TRBV4-3
size: NA
J: TRBJ2-5
DNA: TGCGCCAGCAGCCAAACCCCCGCAGTTGGGGTGGAAGAGACCCAGTACTTC
CDR3: CASSQTPAVGVEETQYF